The following is a TCR beta chain sequence with its context. The source of the sample is a study of Ad26.COV2.S vaccination and SARS-CoV-2 variants. Overall study: Ad26.COV2.S, an intramuscular injection, was given once or twice 56 days apart.

Treatment indicated: about 20 received Ad26.COV2.S at low or high dose, single or two shots; about 5 received placebo; per-sample allocation not given. The investigators took samples on day 63 after the first vaccine or placebo injection. In the vaccine, an Ad26 vector expressed the SARS-CoV-2 spike of the Wuhan strain. Profiling relied on immunoSEQ multiplex PCR, and the TCRdb table lists in-frame clones only, not all of them. The table has more than 400,000 clones, around 93% seen once. The CDR3 sequence is 17 residues long. Per germline, CDR1 MGHRA and CDR2 YSYEKL. V was trimmed by 0 bases and J by 5 bases, leaving 20 bases between them.

The TCR comes from a person aged 18 to 59 who received the Ad26.COV2.S COVID-19 vaccine or a placebo. Here the sequenced sample was peripheral blood, taken in a trial of Ad26.COV2.S vaccine versus placebo. The chain couples TRBV4-1 to TRBJ2-7; the D gene could be TRBD1 or TRBD2 (5 bases each). CDR3 in amino acids: CASSQDLLGRDDDEQYF. Here the CDR3 DNA reads TGCGCCAGCAGCCAAGATTTGTTGGGCAGGGACGATGACGAGCAGTACTTC.